The following is a T cell receptor beta chain sequence with its context. The target antigen is unknown. This sample is part of a study of regulatory T cells in long-lasting Graves disease. Study observations and caveats: Possibly, accuracy suffered from the small sample size. Under persistent disease, TRBV28, TRBJ1-2 and TRBJ2-5 were used preferentially. Not thyroid tissue but only peripheral blood was studied.

Time point defined: persistent/refractory GD, antithyroid drugs over 5 years with positive TRAb. After RNA was extracted from PBMCs, the TCR library was made from it. Recruitment took place at an endocrinology department in Xi'an, China. Germline V lookup: CDR1 MNHEY, CDR2 SMNVEV (reference sequence). The CDR3 is made up of 15 amino acids. V dropped 5 bases and J dropped 4; count of bases not matched to a gene: 4. Through Arm-PCR of CDR3 regions and iRepertoire HTBI primers, TCR beta libraries were built. TCRdb reprocessed the multiplex PCR reads with MiXCR, giving one entry per CDR3 protein. The sample carries hundreds of thousands of distinct CDR3 sequences, 30% recorded once.

This chain links TRBV27 with TRBJ2-2; 10 nucleotides line up with TRBD1. The TCR was taken from a female donor with Graves disease. This specimen was peripheral blood mononuclear cells (PBMCs), taken when the disease was refractory, from a patient treated with antithyroid drugs. CDR3 loop: CASSRRTGGTGELFF. As DNA, the CDR3 is TGTGCCAGCAGTCGTCGGACAGGGGGCACCGGGGAGCTGTTTTTT.